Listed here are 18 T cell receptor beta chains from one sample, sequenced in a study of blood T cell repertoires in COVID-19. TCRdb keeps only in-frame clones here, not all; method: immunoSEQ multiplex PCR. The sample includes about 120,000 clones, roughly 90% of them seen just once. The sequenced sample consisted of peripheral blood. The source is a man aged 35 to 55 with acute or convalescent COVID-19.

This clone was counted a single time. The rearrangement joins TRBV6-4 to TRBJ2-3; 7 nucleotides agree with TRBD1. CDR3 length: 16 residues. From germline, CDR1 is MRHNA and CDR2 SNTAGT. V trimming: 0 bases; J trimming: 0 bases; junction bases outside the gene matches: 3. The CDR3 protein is CASSDSGQDSTDTQYF. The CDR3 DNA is TGTGCCAGCAGTGACTCTGGACAGGACAGCACAGATACGCAGTATTTT.

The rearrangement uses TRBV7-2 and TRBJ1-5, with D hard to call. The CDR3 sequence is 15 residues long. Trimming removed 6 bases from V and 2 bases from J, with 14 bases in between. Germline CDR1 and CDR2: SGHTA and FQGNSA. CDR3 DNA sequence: TGTGCCAGCAGAATGGAGGTGGGCGGCAATCAGCCCCAGCATTTT. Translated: CASRMEVGGNQPQHF.

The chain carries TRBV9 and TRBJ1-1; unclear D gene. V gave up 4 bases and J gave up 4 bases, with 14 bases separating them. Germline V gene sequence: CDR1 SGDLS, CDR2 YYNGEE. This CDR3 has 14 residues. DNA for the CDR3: TGTGCCAGCAGCCTTATCCCTCCCGGCACTGAAGCTTTCTTT. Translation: CASSLIPPGTEAFF.

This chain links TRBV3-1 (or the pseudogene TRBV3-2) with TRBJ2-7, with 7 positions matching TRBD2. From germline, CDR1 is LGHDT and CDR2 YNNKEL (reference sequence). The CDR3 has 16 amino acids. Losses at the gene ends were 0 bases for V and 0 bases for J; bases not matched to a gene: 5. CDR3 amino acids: CASSQDRSGGSYEQYF. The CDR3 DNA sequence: TGTGCCAGCAGCCAAGATCGGTCGGGGGGCTCCTACGAGCAGTACTTC.

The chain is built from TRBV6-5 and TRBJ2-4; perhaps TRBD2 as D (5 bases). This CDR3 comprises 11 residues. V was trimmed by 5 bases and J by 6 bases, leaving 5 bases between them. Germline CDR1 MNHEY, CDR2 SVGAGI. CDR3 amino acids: CASSRGNIQYF. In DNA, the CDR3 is TGTGCCAGCAGTCGGGGAAACATTCAGTACTTC.

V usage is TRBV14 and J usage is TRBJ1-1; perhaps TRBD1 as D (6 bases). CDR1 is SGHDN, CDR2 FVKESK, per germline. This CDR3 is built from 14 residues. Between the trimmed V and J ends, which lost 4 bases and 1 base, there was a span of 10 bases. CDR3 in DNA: TGTGCCAGCAGCCGGGGACATAAGAACACTGAAGCTTTCTTT. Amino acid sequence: CASSRGHKNTEAFF.

The CDR3 DNA reads as TGTGCCTGGAGTAAGCTAAACGCGAACACCGGGGAGCTGTTTTTT. Encoded protein: CAWSKLNANTGELFF. The rearrangement uses TRBV30 and TRBJ2-2; no clear D gene. The CDR3 is 15 residues long. Germline CDR1 GTSNPN, CDR2 SVGIG (reference sequence). Deletions cut 2 bases from V and 0 bases from J, with 10 bases between.

CDR3 nucleotide sequence: TGTGCCAGCAGTTACTCCCGGTCCCAGGGCACTGAAGCTTTCTTT. Residues: CASSYSRSQGTEAFF. The gene calls are TRBV6-5 and TRBJ1-1, with D perhaps TRBD1 (5 bases). This CDR3 has 15 amino acids. Germline loops: CDR1 MNHEY, CDR2 SVGAGI. Trimming pared 0 bases from V and 4 bases from J, leaving 12 bases between.

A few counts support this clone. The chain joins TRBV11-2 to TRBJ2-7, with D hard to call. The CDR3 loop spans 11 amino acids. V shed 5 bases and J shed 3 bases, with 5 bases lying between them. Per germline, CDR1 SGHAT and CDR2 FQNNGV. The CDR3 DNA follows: TGTGCCAGCAGCGAACACTACGAGCAGTACTTC. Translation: CASSEHYEQYF.

CDR3 sequence: CASSSTGGSGNTIYF. The CDR3 DNA reads TGTGCCAGCAGCTCAACAGGGGGCTCTGGAAACACCATATATTTT. The V and J genes are TRBV7-2 and TRBJ1-3, with 8 nucleotides matching TRBD1. The V gene's germline CDR1 is SGHTA and CDR2 FQGNSA. The CDR3 totals 15 residues. The V gene end was trimmed by 4 bases and the J gene end by 0 bases; junction bases not matched to a gene: 2. The variable domain in full, completed from reference TRBV7-2 and TRBJ1-3, reads GAGVSQSPSNKVTEKGKDVELRCDPISGHTALYWYRQSLGQGLEFLIYFQGNSAPDKSGLPSDRFSAERTGGSVSTLTIQRTQQEDSAVYLCASSSTGGSGNTIYFGEGSWLTVV.

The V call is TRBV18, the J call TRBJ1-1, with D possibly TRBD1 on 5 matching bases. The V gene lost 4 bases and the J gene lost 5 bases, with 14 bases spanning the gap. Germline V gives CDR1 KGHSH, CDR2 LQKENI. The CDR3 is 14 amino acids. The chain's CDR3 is CASSLEGRGTEAFF. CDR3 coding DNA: TGTGCCAGCTCACTTGAGGGGAGGGGAACTGAAGCTTTCTTT.

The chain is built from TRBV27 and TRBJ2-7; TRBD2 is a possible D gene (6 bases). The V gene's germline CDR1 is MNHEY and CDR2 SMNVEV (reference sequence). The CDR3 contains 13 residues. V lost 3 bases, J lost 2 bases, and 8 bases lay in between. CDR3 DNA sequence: TGTGCCAGCAGTTTGCGGGGCCCCTACGAGCAGTACTTC. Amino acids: CASSLRGPYEQYF.

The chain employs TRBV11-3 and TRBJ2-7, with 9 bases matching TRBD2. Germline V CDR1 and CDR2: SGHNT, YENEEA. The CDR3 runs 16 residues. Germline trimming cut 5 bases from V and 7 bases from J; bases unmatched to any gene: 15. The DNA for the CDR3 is TGTGCCAGCAGCCCCGATTCGCGGGAGGGCCTTCGGGAGCAGTACTTC. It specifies CASSPDSREGLREQYF.

The DNA of the CDR3 is TGTGCCAGCAGCCAAGATTGGACTTCCTACGAGCAGTACTTC. This gives the protein CASSQDWTSYEQYF. The rearrangement links TRBV4-2 to TRBJ2-7; a possible D gene is TRBD2 (5 bases). With 0 bases removed from V and 1 base from J, the gap between germline ends came to 7 bases. The V gene's germline CDR1 is LGHNA and CDR2 YNFKEQ. The CDR3 consists of 14 residues.

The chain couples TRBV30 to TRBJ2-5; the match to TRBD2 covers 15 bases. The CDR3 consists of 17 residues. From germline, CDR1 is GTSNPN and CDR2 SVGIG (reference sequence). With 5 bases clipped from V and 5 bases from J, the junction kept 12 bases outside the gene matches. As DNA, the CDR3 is TGTGCCTGGGGACGGACTAGCGGGGGGGCTCTTTGGGAGACCCAGTACTTC. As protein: CAWGRTSGGALWETQYF.

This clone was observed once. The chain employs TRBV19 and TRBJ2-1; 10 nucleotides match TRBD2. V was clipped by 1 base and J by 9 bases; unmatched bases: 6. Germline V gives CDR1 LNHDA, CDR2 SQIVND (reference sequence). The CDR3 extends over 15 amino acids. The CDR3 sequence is CASSIGSSGGSEQFF. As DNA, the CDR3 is TGTGCCAGTAGTATAGGTTCTAGCGGGGGATCTGAGCAGTTCTTC.

CDR3 amino acids: CASSLGVGGDYGYTF. The DNA for the CDR3 is TGCGCCAGCAGCTTGGGAGTAGGGGGGGACTATGGCTACACCTTC. V and J are TRBV5-1 and TRBJ1-2; TRBD1 is a possible D gene (6 bases). This CDR3 comprises 15 residues. Trimming shortened V by 0 bases and J by 3 bases, and 12 bases separated the two germline ends. Germline CDR1 is SGHRS and CDR2 is YFSETQ.

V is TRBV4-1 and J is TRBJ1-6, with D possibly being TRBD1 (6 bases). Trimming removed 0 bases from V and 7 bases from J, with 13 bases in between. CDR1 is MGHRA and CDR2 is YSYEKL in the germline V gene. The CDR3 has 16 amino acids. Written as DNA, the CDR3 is TGCGCCAGCAGCCAAGATCCAGGGGTTTGGAATTCACCCCTCCACTTT. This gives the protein CASSQDPGVWNSPLHF.